A selection of T cell receptor beta chains follows, all from one sample in a study of cytomegalovirus exposure and HLA in healthy donors. Repertoires were generated with immunoSEQ multiplex PCR, while TCRdb's copy carries only in-frame clones and drops some. The data contain 250,000 to 350,000 clones, 75% to 85% of them seen just once; the ten biggest clones take up about 0.3%. Sample: PBMCs. The receptors were sampled from a girl aged 2-10 years in good health and CMV-seronegative. The CDR3 runs from the conserved cysteine through the conserved F or W. The D gene is left open where the match is weak. A clone size is listed for some rows: how often the clone was seen (once, few, many), or a class if it is expanded.

d_call: TRBD1
j_call: TRBJ2-3
v_call: TRBV6-1
clone_size: -
cdr3_aa: CASSDSTGSADTQYF
cdr3_nt: TGTGCCAGCAGCGATTCGACAGGGTCGGCAGATACGCAGTATTTT

d_call: -
j_call: TRBJ1-2
v_call: TRBV6-6
clone_size: -
cdr3_aa: CASSYLWQRGYGYTF
cdr3_nt: TGTGCCAGCAGTTACCTGTGGCAGAGGGGGTATGGCTACACCTTC

d_call: TRBD1
j_call: TRBJ2-7
v_call: TRBV18
clone_size: -
cdr3_aa: CASSPGQGATYEQYF
cdr3_nt: TGTGCCAGCTCACCGGGACAGGGGGCTACCTACGAGCAGTACTTC

d_call: TRBD1
j_call: TRBJ1-2
v_call: TRBV9
clone_size: -
cdr3_aa: CASSVGQGVYGYTF
cdr3_nt: TGTGCCAGCAGCGTAGGGCAGGGGGTCTATGGCTACACCTTC

d_call: TRBD2
j_call: TRBJ2-5
v_call: TRBV5-8
clone_size: -
cdr3_aa: CASSRGLAGEETQYF
cdr3_nt: TGTGCCAGCAGCCGTGGACTAGCGGGAGAAGAGACCCAGTACTTC

d_call: TRBD1
j_call: TRBJ2-7
v_call: TRBV15
clone_size: -
cdr3_aa: CATSTGQGRYEQYF
cdr3_nt: TGTGCCACCAGCACGGGACAGGGGAGGTACGAGCAGTACTTC

d_call: -
j_call: TRBJ1-2
v_call: TRBV5-5
clone_size: few
cdr3_aa: CASSTGESYGYTF
cdr3_nt: TGTGCCAGCAGCACGGGGGAGTCGTATGGCTACACCTTC

d_call: TRBD1
j_call: TRBJ1-2
v_call: TRBV18
clone_size: -
cdr3_aa: CASSPFPYGQAYGYTF
cdr3_nt: TGTGCCAGCTCACCATTCCCTTATGGACAGGCCTATGGCTACACCTTC

d_call: TRBD1
j_call: TRBJ1-3
v_call: TRBV18
clone_size: -
cdr3_aa: CASSPPGQGTNTIYF
cdr3_nt: TGTGCCAGCTCACCTCCGGGACAGGGTACGAACACCATATATTTT

d_call: TRBD2
j_call: TRBJ2-1
v_call: TRBV7-3
clone_size: -
cdr3_aa: CASSRGLAGSGSYNEQFF
cdr3_nt: TGTGCCAGCAGTCGGGGACTAGCGGGAAGTGGGTCCTACAATGAGCAGTTCTTC

d_call: -
j_call: TRBJ2-5
v_call: TRBV19
clone_size: -
cdr3_aa: CASSKQKNQETQYF
cdr3_nt: TGTGCCAGTAGCAAACAGAAGAACCAAGAGACCCAGTACTTC

d_call: -
j_call: TRBJ1-1
v_call: TRBV16
clone_size: -
cdr3_aa: CASSQSSGGDEAFF
cdr3_nt: TGTGCCAGCAGCCAATCCTCCGGGGGGGATGAAGCTTTCTTT

d_call: -
j_call: TRBJ2-1
v_call: TRBV19
clone_size: -
cdr3_aa: CASTSTSYNEQFF
cdr3_nt: TGTGCCAGCACTAGCACCTCCTACAATGAGCAGTTCTTC

d_call: -
j_call: TRBJ1-2
v_call: TRBV11-2
clone_size: -
cdr3_aa: CASSLAGNYGYTF
cdr3_nt: TGTGCCAGCAGCTTGGCAGGGAACTATGGCTACACCTTC

d_call: -
j_call: TRBJ2-7
v_call: TRBV21-1
clone_size: -
cdr3_aa: CASSKPRDRGSGELYEQYF
cdr3_nt: TGTGCCAGCAGCAAACCCCGGGACAGGGGATCTGGGGAACTTTACGAGCAGTACTTC

d_call: TRBD1
j_call: TRBJ1-2
v_call: TRBV9
clone_size: -
cdr3_aa: CASSVALKGANGYTF
cdr3_nt: TGTGCCAGCAGCGTAGCCCTGAAGGGGGCGAATGGCTACACCTTC

d_call: -
j_call: TRBJ1-3
v_call: TRBV7-3
clone_size: -
cdr3_aa: CASSFGTTGNTIYF
cdr3_nt: TGTGCCAGCAGCTTTGGGACAACTGGAAACACCATATATTTT

d_call: -
j_call: TRBJ2-1
v_call: TRBV7-9
clone_size: -
cdr3_aa: CASSLTYNEQFF
cdr3_nt: TGTGCCAGCAGCTTAACTTACAATGAGCAGTTCTTC

d_call: TRBD2
j_call: TRBJ2-1
v_call: TRBV10-3
clone_size: -
cdr3_aa: CAISVRREGDNEQFF
cdr3_nt: TGTGCCATCAGTGTGCGACGGGAGGGAGACAATGAGCAGTTCTTC

d_call: TRBD2
j_call: TRBJ2-5
v_call: TRBV2
clone_size: -
cdr3_aa: CASSEAPASGGKETQYF
cdr3_nt: TGTGCCAGCAGTGAAGCGCCGGCTAGCGGGGGCAAAGAGACCCAGTACTTC

d_call: TRBD2
j_call: TRBJ2-1
v_call: TRBV7-3
clone_size: -
cdr3_aa: CASSLNHTPRGGLFSYNEQFF
cdr3_nt: TGTGCCAGCAGCTTAAACCACACCCCGCGGGGGGGCCTTTTCTCCTACAATGAGCAGTTCTTC

d_call: TRBD1
j_call: TRBJ2-7
v_call: TRBV14
clone_size: -
cdr3_aa: CASSRWGTGAYEQYF
cdr3_nt: TGTGCCAGCAGCCGCTGGGGGACAGGGGCCTACGAGCAGTACTTC

d_call: TRBD1
j_call: TRBJ2-1
v_call: TRBV28
clone_size: -
cdr3_aa: CASKGTGVEKQFF
cdr3_nt: TGTGCCAGCAAGGGGACAGGGGTAGAGAAACAGTTCTTC

d_call: -
j_call: TRBJ2-7
v_call: TRBV10-3
clone_size: -
cdr3_aa: CAISAAQIRKRQYF
cdr3_nt: TGTGCCATCAGTGCGGCCCAAATTAGGAAGCGGCAGTACTTC

d_call: -
j_call: TRBJ2-7
v_call: TRBV6-5
clone_size: -
cdr3_aa: CASTPTARLGDKQYF
cdr3_nt: TGTGCCAGCACCCCCACGGCCAGACTGGGTGATAAGCAGTACTTC

d_call: TRBD1
j_call: TRBJ2-1
v_call: TRBV7-9
clone_size: -
cdr3_aa: CASRRGQLPYNEQFF
cdr3_nt: TGTGCCAGCAGAAGGGGACAGCTCCCCTACAATGAGCAGTTCTTC

d_call: -
j_call: TRBJ1-1
v_call: TRBV6-5
clone_size: -
cdr3_aa: CASSYSIGGEAFF
cdr3_nt: TGTGCCAGCAGTTACTCGATCGGGGGTGAAGCTTTCTTT

d_call: -
j_call: TRBJ2-1
v_call: TRBV29-1
clone_size: -
cdr3_aa: CSVDDRISYNEQFF
cdr3_nt: TGCAGCGTCGATGACAGGATCTCCTACAATGAGCAGTTCTTC

d_call: TRBD2
j_call: TRBJ2-7
v_call: TRBV4-2
clone_size: few
cdr3_aa: CASSQDKTSGDSYEQYF
cdr3_nt: TGTGCCAGCAGCCAAGATAAGACTAGCGGGGACTCCTACGAGCAGTACTTC

d_call: -
j_call: TRBJ1-5
v_call: TRBV2
clone_size: -
cdr3_aa: CASSLRGGSNQPQHF
cdr3_nt: TGTGCCAGCAGTCTCCGGGGGGGTAGCAATCAGCCCCAGCATTTT

d_call: -
j_call: TRBJ2-2
v_call: TRBV21-1
clone_size: -
cdr3_aa: CASRSLRQGAGPLYGTGELFF
cdr3_nt: TGTGCCAGCAGGAGCTTAAGACAGGGGGCTGGACCCCTTTATGGCACCGGGGAGCTGTTTTTT

d_call: TRBD2
j_call: TRBJ2-1
v_call: TRBV7-3
clone_size: -
cdr3_aa: CASSLVTSGRAGYNEQFF
cdr3_nt: TGTGCCAGCAGCTTAGTTACTAGCGGGAGGGCCGGTTACAATGAGCAGTTCTTC

d_call: -
j_call: TRBJ2-7
v_call: TRBV30
clone_size: -
cdr3_aa: CAWETRAGYEQYF
cdr3_nt: TGTGCCTGGGAGACAAGGGCGGGCTACGAGCAGTACTTC

d_call: -
j_call: TRBJ1-1
v_call: TRBV7-4
clone_size: -
cdr3_aa: CASSTRQNTEAFF
cdr3_nt: TGTGCCAGCAGCACCAGACAGAACACTGAAGCTTTCTTT

d_call: -
j_call: TRBJ2-7
v_call: TRBV11-2
clone_size: once
cdr3_aa: CASSQSYEQYF
cdr3_nt: TGTGCCAGCAGCCAATCCTACGAGCAGTACTTC

d_call: TRBD2
j_call: TRBJ2-3
v_call: TRBV6-5
clone_size: -
cdr3_aa: CASSYRPSGADTQYF
cdr3_nt: TGTGCCAGCAGTTACCGTCCTAGCGGGGCAGATACGCAGTATTTT

d_call: -
j_call: TRBJ1-2
v_call: TRBV12-5
clone_size: few
cdr3_aa: CASGNLFYGYTF
cdr3_nt: TGTGCTAGTGGTAATCTTTTCTATGGCTACACCTTC

d_call: TRBD1
j_call: TRBJ2-1
v_call: TRBV2
clone_size: -
cdr3_aa: CASSKTGAWSNEQFF
cdr3_nt: TGTGCCAGCAGTAAGACAGGGGCTTGGAGCAATGAGCAGTTCTTC

d_call: -
j_call: TRBJ2-1
v_call: TRBV19
clone_size: -
cdr3_aa: CASSASPGYNEQFF
cdr3_nt: TGTGCCAGTAGTGCCAGCCCGGGGTACAATGAGCAGTTCTTC

d_call: -
j_call: TRBJ1-6
v_call: TRBV7-9
clone_size: -
cdr3_aa: CSSSLDGRLIYNSPLHF
cdr3_nt: TGTTCCAGCAGTTTGGACGGTAGACTAATCTATAATTCACCCCTCCACTTT

d_call: -
j_call: TRBJ2-7
v_call: TRBV5-1
clone_size: few
cdr3_aa: CASASGWAGINEQYF
cdr3_nt: TGCGCCAGCGCATCCGGATGGGCAGGGATCAACGAGCAGTACTTC

d_call: TRBD2
j_call: TRBJ2-7
v_call: TRBV28
clone_size: -
cdr3_aa: CASSLRGGAGVNF
cdr3_nt: TGTGCCAGCAGTTTAAGGGGAGGAGCGGGAGTGAACTTC

d_call: TRBD1
j_call: TRBJ2-7
v_call: TRBV11-2
clone_size: -
cdr3_aa: CASAPGQTYEQYF
cdr3_nt: TGTGCCAGCGCCCCGGGACAGACCTACGAGCAGTACTTC

d_call: -
j_call: TRBJ2-2
v_call: TRBV10-3
clone_size: -
cdr3_aa: CAIRGGSTGELFF
cdr3_nt: TGTGCCATCCGTGGGGGCAGCACCGGGGAGCTGTTTTTT

d_call: -
j_call: TRBJ1-4
v_call: TRBV28
clone_size: -
cdr3_aa: CASSPPRRGDEKLFF
cdr3_nt: TGTGCCAGCAGTCCACCGCGAAGGGGTGACGAAAAACTGTTTTTT

d_call: TRBD2
j_call: TRBJ2-7
v_call: TRBV4-2
clone_size: once
cdr3_aa: CASSQGASGSPRYEQYF
cdr3_nt: TGTGCCAGCAGCCAAGGGGCCAGCGGGAGTCCTAGATACGAGCAGTACTTC

d_call: TRBD1
j_call: TRBJ2-4
v_call: TRBV2
clone_size: -
cdr3_aa: CASRGTGVIQYF
cdr3_nt: TGTGCCAGCAGAGGTACAGGGGTAATTCAGTACTTC

d_call: TRBD2
j_call: TRBJ2-7
v_call: TRBV4-1
clone_size: few
cdr3_aa: CASSQEGLVSYEQYF
cdr3_nt: TGCGCCAGCAGCCAAGAAGGACTAGTATCCTACGAGCAGTACTTC

d_call: TRBD2
j_call: TRBJ2-2
v_call: TRBV2
clone_size: -
cdr3_aa: CASSGSSGSANTGELFF
cdr3_nt: TGTGCCAGCAGTGGTAGTAGCGGGAGCGCGAACACCGGGGAGCTGTTTTTT

d_call: TRBD2
j_call: TRBJ2-7
v_call: TRBV29-1
clone_size: few
cdr3_aa: CSVSGRRGEQYF
cdr3_nt: TGCAGCGTTAGCGGGAGAAGGGGCGAGCAGTACTTC

d_call: TRBD2
j_call: TRBJ2-3
v_call: TRBV7-2
clone_size: -
cdr3_aa: CASSLAIGSGGGTDTQYF
cdr3_nt: TGTGCCAGCAGCTTAGCGATCGGGAGCGGGGGAGGCACAGATACGCAGTATTTT

d_call: -
j_call: TRBJ1-5
v_call: TRBV28
clone_size: few
cdr3_aa: CASNSGIQPQHF
cdr3_nt: TGTGCCAGCAATTCAGGTATCCAGCCCCAGCATTTT

d_call: -
j_call: TRBJ2-5
v_call: TRBV7-2
clone_size: -
cdr3_aa: CASRPDGETQYF
cdr3_nt: TGTGCCAGCAGACCCGACGGGGAGACCCAGTACTTC

d_call: TRBD2
j_call: TRBJ2-3
v_call: TRBV5-1
clone_size: -
cdr3_aa: CASSTGLAGDTQYF
cdr3_nt: TGCGCCAGCAGTACCGGACTAGCGGGAGATACGCAGTATTTT

d_call: -
j_call: TRBJ2-2
v_call: TRBV5-1
clone_size: -
cdr3_aa: CASSLGQSANTGELFF
cdr3_nt: TGCGCCAGCAGCTTGGGACAGTCGGCGAACACCGGGGAGCTGTTTTTT

d_call: -
j_call: TRBJ1-5
v_call: TRBV2
clone_size: -
cdr3_aa: CASSERQGDQPQHF
cdr3_nt: TGTGCCAGCAGTGAAAGGCAGGGCGATCAGCCCCAGCATTTT

d_call: -
j_call: TRBJ2-2
v_call: TRBV2
clone_size: -
cdr3_aa: CASSVLTGELFF
cdr3_nt: TGTGCCAGCAGTGTTCTAACCGGGGAGCTGTTTTTT